This TCR beta chain came from a study of beta chain features in type 1 diabetes (dated by TCRdb to between 2017 and 2018). Describing the broader study: Mean age, gender distribution, total cell number and subset yield did not differ between patients and healthy donors. Across all samples, some 110,000,000 sorted cells were examined, and cell number per subset correlated strongly with RNA yield. In the study, TCRB repertoires of sorted circulating CD4+ T cell subsets from recently diagnosed type 1 diabetes patients were compared with those of matched healthy donors. Regulatory and stem cell-like memory subsets were isolated from only 8 patients and 8 healthy donors, whereas naive and central memory subsets came from all 30 or so donors. What the authors observed across the whole study: Because cDNA was sequenced instead of genomic DNA, activated cells with high expression could be over-represented, although the groups did not differ in activation or CD3 levels. Only small numbers of individuals were included in the HLA sub-analyses, which left unresolved whether HLA type had any influence on TCRB rearrangement. The naive, central memory and regulatory TCRB repertoires appeared to resemble one another more closely among patients than among healthy donors. Shorter templates might have been favored by PCR, but patient and control samples were amplified and corrected together, so both groups would have been affected equally by any skew. A moderate but significant shortening of TCRB CDR3 length was observed in type 1 diabetes patients in all four CD4+ subsets. At VDJ recombination sites, patients with type 1 diabetes made fewer insertions and deleted more nucleotides, a pattern implying thymic rearrangement abnormalities.

A remark on this clone: Its binding antigen is unknown. It has no much larger one-base neighbor in the sample; base qualities were not kept.

From V the trimming removes 7 bases and from J it removes 5 bases, while the gene matches leave 9 bases of the junction unaccounted for. CDR1 and CDR2 (SNHLY, FYNNEI) derive from the germline V gene. The CDR3 starts with the cysteine, ends with the phenylalanine, and has 15 residues. Only the CDR3 DNA stays, 45 bases, in frame from base 1. The High Capacity cDNA Reverse Transcription Kit was used to reverse transcribe all of the isolated RNA, meaning that expressed TCRB transcripts were what got sequenced. Deep immunoSEQ sequencing was performed on naive, central memory and regulatory T cell samples, with an average of around 3.5 million total reads per sample. Sorted cells were lysed in RLT buffer and RNA was extracted with DNase-treated RNeasy Micro or Mini kits, depending on cell number. To prevent cross-contamination, each cell subset was processed individually, whereas patient and healthy donor samples were processed jointly. Using the immunoSEQ multiplex PCR, TCRB sequences were amplified from cDNA into 87-bp fragments spanning the CDR3 region. Amplicons were sequenced on the Illumina HiSeq platform. As for the original processing: PCR bias was computationally corrected using synthetic template baselines, reads within Hamming distance 2 were collapsed, and singletons that could not be merged were discarded. Reads were aligned to IMGT to assign V, D and J genes, CDR3 length, and insertions or deletions at six rearrangement sites. Within each subset, clonotype counts were normalized to sorted cell number, after which true diversity and Gini coefficients were computed with the tcR R package. Repertoire sharing was quantified using the overlap coefficient calculated on TCRB nucleotide sequences. As a proxy for the pre-selection repertoire, out-of-frame TCRB sequences from naive cells were analyzed. TCRdb stores this immuneACCESS table with in-frame sequences only. Part of the clones is absent; in the studies checked, under half of the shortfall reflects unresolved V genes, and no reason is known for the rest. The V and J calls and clone size are taken from that table; D and trimming were inferred from the DNA. The sample table lists about 330,000 clones, roughly 11% of them with a count of one. Around 0.015% of the sample rests with the top ten.

From each donor, a single peripheral blood sample of approximately 0.11 L on average was drawn into heparinised tubes. Naive, central memory, regulatory and stem cell-like memory CD4+ T cells were sorted on a BD FACSAria II using a panel including CD45RO, CCR7, CD25, CD127, CD95 and CD27. Every sorted population had a purity above 95%. Right away, PBMCs were isolated by Lymphoprep density gradient centrifugation and were stained directly, with no culture step. To minimize batch effects, samples were stained and sorted in pairs, one healthy donor with one patient per experiment. The sequencing sample was made of naive CD4+ T cells from blood. The cell subset or site label, as the study defines it: true naive CD4+ T cells. The origin of this receptor is a young woman in good health. The chain uses TRBV2 and TRBJ2-5; 11 bases in between match TRBD2. CDR3 reads: CASNSGRARYETQYF. The nucleotides read TGTGCCAGCAATAGCGGGAGGGCCCGTTATGAGACCCAGTACTTC. When the CDR3 is completed using the reference TRBV2 and TRBJ2-5 genes on either side, the full variable domain is EPEVTQTPSHQVTQMGQEVILRCVPISNHLYFYWYRQILGQKVEFLVSFYNNEISEKSEIFDDQFSVERPDGSNFTLKIRSTKLEDSAMYFCASNSGRARYETQYFGPGTRLLVL.